This T cell receptor (beta chain) was sequenced in a study of CD8+CD57+ T cells in acquired aplastic anemia. Study in general: Sorted CD4+ and CD8+ cells yielded DNA averaging around 3.2 ug.

Germline assignment: CDR1 SNHLY and CDR2 FYNNEI. The V and J ends lost 9 bases and 1 base, in that order; junction bases with no gene match: 8. This CDR3 has 15 residues. As to this clonotype: As yet, its antigen is unknown.

For sequencing, patients were chosen who had shown expansion of CD8+CD57+ cells by flow cytometry. As a group, the patients uniformly had severe acquired aplastic anemia. The template used for profiling TCR beta VDJ and CDR3 was genomic DNA. A single record per CDR3 protein comes from TCRdb applying MiXCR to the reads. Here the sample spans 150,000 to 200,000 distinct CDR3 sequences, less than 60% being singletons. Overall study findings and caveats: Controls did not differ significantly from patients in CD8+ Simpson's diversity.

The receptor was derived from a human donor with aplastic anemia. The J gene is TRBJ2-3, the V gene TRBV2; 9 bases are a match to TRBD2. Source material: sorted CD4+, CD8+, or CD8+CD57+ T cells (not recorded which) from PBMCs. In DNA form, the CDR3 reads TGTGCCAGTACCCGTAGCGGGGGAGGCACAGATACGCAGTATTTT. Its protein product is CASTRSGGGTDTQYF.